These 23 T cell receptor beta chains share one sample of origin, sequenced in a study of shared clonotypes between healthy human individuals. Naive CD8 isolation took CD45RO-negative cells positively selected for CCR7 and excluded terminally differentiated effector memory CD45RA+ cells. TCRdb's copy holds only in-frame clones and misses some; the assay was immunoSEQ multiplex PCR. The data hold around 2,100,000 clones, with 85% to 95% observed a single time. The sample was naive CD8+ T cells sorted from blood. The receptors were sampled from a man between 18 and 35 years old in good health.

The CDR3 region is CASSETGGADYEQFF. Here the CDR3 DNA reads TGTGCCAGCAGTGAAACTGGGGGCGCTGATTATGAGCAGTTCTTC. The V and J genes are TRBV6-1 and TRBJ2-1, with a possible D match to TRBD1 (6 bases). Trimming took off 2 bases at V and 8 bases at J, with 16 bases between the two ends. Germline CDR1 reads MNHNS; CDR2 reads SASEGT. The CDR3 is 15 residues long.

For the CDR3, the DNA is TGTGCCAGCAGTGTCACAGGGGGCAGCCAGCCCCAGCATTTT. It translates to CASSVTGGSQPQHF. The genes are TRBV27 and TRBJ1-5; TRBD1 matches 9 bases. With 5 bases clipped from V and 7 bases from J, the junction kept 6 bases outside the gene matches. CDR3 length: 14 residues. Germline V gene data show CDR1 as MNHEY and CDR2 as SMNVEV (reference sequence).

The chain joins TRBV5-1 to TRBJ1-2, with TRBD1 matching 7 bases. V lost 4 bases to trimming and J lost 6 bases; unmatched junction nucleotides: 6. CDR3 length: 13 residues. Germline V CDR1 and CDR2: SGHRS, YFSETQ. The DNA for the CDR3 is TGCGCCAGCAGCGCCGGGACAGCTAATGGCTACACCTTC. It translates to CASSAGTANGYTF.

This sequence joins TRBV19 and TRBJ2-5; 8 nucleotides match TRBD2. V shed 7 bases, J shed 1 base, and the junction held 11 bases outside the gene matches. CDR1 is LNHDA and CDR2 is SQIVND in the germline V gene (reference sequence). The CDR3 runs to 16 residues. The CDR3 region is CASTPGLAVFQETQYF. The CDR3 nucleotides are TGTGCCAGTACCCCAGGACTAGCAGTCTTCCAAGAGACCCAGTACTTC.

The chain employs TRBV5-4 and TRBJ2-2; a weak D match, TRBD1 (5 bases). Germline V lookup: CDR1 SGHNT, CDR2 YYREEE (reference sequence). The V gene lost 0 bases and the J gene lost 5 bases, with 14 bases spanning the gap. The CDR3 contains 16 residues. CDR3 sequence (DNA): TGTGCCAGCAGCTTGGATCGGCAGGGCAGGACCGGGGAGCTGTTTTTT. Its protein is CASSLDRQGRTGELFF.

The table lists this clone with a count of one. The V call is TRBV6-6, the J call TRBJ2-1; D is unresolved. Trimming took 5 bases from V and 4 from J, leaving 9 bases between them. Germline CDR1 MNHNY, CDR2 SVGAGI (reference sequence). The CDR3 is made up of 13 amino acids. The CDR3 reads CASSIPDYNEQFF. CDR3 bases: TGTGCCAGCAGTATACCAGATTACAATGAGCAGTTCTTC.

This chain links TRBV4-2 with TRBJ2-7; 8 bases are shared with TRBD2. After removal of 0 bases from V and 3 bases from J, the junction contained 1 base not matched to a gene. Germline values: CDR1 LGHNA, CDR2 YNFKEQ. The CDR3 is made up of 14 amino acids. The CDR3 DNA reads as TGTGCCAGCAGCCAAGAGGGGACTAGCTACGAGCAGTACTTC. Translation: CASSQEGTSYEQYF.

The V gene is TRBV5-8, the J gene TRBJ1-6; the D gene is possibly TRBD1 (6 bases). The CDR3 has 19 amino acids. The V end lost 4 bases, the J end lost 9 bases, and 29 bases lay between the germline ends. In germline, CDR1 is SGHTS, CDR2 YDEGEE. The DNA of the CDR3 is TGTGCCAGCAGCATCCTGACAGGATTCTCCATGCCGGAACTTTCACCCCTCCACTTT. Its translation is CASSILTGFSMPELSPLHF.

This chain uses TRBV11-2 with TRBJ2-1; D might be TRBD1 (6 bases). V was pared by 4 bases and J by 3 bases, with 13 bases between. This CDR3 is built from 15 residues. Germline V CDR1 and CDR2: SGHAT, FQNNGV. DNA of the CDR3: TGTGCCAGCAGCTCCCTCCGGGACAACTACAATGAGCAGTTCTTC. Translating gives CASSSLRDNYNEQFF.

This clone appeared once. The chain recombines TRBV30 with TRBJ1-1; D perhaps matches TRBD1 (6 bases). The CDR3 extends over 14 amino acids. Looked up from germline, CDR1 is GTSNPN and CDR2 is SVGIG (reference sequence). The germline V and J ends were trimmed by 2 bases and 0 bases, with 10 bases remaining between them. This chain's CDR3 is CAWSRGAVNTEAFF. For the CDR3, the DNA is TGTGCCTGGAGTAGGGGGGCCGTGAACACTGAAGCTTTCTTT.

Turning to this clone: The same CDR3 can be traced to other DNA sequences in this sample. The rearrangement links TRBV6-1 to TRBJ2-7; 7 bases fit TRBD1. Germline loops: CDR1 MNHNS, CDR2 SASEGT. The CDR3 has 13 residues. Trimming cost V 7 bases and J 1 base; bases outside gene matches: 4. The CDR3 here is CASNHRGSYEQYF. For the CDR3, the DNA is TGTGCCAGCAACCACAGGGGTTCCTACGAGCAGTACTTC.

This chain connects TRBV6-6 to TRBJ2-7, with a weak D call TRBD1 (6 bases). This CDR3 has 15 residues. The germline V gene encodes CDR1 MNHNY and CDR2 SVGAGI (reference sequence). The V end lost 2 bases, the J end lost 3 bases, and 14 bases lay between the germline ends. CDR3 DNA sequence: TGTGCCAGCAGTTACGAGACAGGCAGGGGCTACGAGCAGTACTTC. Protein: CASSYETGRGYEQYF.

The CDR3 DNA sequence: TGTGCCAGCAGCTTAGCGATCGCCGACAAGGCCAAAAACATTCAGTACTTC. This encodes CASSLAIADKAKNIQYF. The chain uses TRBV7-9 and TRBJ2-4; D not resolved. This CDR3 has 17 residues. From germline, CDR1 is SEHNR and CDR2 FQNEAQ (reference sequence). Trimming removed 0 bases from V and 1 base from J, with 13 bases in between.

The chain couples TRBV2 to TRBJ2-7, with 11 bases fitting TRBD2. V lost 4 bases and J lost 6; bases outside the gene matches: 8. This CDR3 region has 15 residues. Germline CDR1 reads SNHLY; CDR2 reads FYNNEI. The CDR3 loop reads CASSVGTSGSGEQYF. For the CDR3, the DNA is TGTGCCAGCAGTGTTGGTACTAGCGGGAGTGGCGAGCAGTACTTC.

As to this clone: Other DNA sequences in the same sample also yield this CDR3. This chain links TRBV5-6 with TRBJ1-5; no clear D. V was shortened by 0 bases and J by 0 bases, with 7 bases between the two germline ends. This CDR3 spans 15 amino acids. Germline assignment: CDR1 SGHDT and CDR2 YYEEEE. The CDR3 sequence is CASSLGGYSNQPQHF. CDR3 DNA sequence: TGTGCCAGCAGCTTGGGGGGTTATAGCAATCAGCCCCAGCATTTT.

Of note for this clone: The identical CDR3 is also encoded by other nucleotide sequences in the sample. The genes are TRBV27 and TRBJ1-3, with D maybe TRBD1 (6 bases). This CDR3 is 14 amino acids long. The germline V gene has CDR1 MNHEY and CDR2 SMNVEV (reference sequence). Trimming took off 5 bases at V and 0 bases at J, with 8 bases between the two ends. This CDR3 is CASSPGVSGNTIYF. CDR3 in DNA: TGTGCCAGCAGTCCAGGGGTCTCTGGAAACACCATATATTTT.

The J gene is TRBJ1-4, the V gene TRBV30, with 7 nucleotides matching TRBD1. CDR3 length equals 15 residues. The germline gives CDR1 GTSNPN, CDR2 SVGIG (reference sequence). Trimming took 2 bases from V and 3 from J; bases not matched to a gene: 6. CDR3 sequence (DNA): TGTGCCTGGAGTCCTCCGGGACAGCCTAATGAAAAACTGTTTTTT. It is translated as CAWSPPGQPNEKLFF.

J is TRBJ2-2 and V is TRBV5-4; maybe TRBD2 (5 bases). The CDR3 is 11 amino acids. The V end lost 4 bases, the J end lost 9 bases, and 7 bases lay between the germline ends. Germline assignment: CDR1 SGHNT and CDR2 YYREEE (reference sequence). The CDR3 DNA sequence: TGTGCCAGCAGCCCCGGGAGGGAGCTGTTTTTT. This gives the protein CASSPGRELFF. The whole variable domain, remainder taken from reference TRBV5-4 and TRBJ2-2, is ETGVTQSPTHLIKTRGQQVTLRCSSQSGHNTVSWYQQALGQGPQFIFQYYREEENGRGNFPPRFSGLQFPNYSSELNVNALELDDSALYLCASSPGRELFFGEGSRLTVL.

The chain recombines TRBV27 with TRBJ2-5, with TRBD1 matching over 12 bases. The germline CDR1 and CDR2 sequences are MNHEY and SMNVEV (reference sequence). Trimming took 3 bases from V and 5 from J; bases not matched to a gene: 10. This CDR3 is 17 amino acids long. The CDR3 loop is CASSLGPGQGALETQYF. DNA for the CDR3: TGTGCCAGCAGTTTGGGTCCGGGACAGGGGGCTTTGGAGACCCAGTACTTC.

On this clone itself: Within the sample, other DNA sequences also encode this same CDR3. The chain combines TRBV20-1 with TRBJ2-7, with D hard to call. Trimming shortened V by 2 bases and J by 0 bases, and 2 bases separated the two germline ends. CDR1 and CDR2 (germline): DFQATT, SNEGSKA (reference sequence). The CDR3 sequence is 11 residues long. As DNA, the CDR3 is TGCAGTGCTAGACACTCCTACGAGCAGTACTTC. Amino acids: CSARHSYEQYF.

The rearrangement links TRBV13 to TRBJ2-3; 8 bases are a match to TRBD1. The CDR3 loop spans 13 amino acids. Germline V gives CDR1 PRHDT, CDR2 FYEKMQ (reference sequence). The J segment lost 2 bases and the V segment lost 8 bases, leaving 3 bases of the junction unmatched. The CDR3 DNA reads TGTGCCAGCGGACAGGGTAACACAGATACGCAGTATTTT. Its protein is CASGQGNTDTQYF.

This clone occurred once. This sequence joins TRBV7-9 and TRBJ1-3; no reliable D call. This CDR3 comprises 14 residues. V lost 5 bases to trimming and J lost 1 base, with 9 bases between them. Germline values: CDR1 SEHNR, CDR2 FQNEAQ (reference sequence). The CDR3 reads CASSRGGSGNTIYF. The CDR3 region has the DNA TGTGCCAGCAGCAGAGGAGGATCTGGAAACACCATATATTTT.

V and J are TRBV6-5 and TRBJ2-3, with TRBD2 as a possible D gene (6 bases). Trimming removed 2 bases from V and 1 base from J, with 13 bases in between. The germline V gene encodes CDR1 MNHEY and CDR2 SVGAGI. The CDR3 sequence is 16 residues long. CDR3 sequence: CASSYVGGEGTDTQYF. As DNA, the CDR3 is TGTGCCAGCAGTTACGTCGGCGGGGAGGGCACAGATACGCAGTATTTT.